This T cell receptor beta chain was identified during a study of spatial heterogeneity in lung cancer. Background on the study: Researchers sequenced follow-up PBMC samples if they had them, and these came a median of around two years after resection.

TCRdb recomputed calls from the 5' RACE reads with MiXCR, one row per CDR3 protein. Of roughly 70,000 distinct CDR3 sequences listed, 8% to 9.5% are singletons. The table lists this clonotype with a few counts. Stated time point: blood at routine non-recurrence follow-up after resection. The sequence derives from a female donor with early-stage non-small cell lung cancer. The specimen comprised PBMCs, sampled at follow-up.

CDR3 sequence (DNA): TGCGCCAGCAGCTTACTAGCGTTGAGCTCCTACAATGAGCAGTTCTTC. Its translation is CASSLLALSSYNEQFF. The J gene is TRBJ2-1, the V gene TRBV5-1, with TRBD2 identical over 7 bases. J was trimmed by 0 bases and V by 2 bases; bases with no gene match: 5. The CDR3 length is 16 residues. Germline V lookup: CDR1 SGHRS, CDR2 YFSETQ.